Presented here are 27 T cell receptor beta chains from one specimen sequenced in a study of shared clonotypes between healthy human individuals. Terminally differentiated effector memory CD45RA+ cells were excluded from the naive CD8 cells, which were CD45RO-negative and positively selected for CCR7. This table comes from immunoSEQ multiplex PCR, and its TCRdb copy is limited to in-frame clones, with some not included. The sample carries about 2 million clones, over 85% recorded once. The sample taken for sequencing was naive CD8+ T cells sorted from blood. These receptors were collected from a man between 18 and 35 years old in good health.

The chain carries TRBV5-1 and TRBJ2-1, with 8 bases that match TRBD2. J lost 8 bases, V lost 0 bases, and 16 bases had no gene match. CDR1 SGHRS and CDR2 YFSETQ come from the germline V gene. The length of the CDR3 is 18 residues. The CDR3 sequence is CASSLEAPGTSYFYEQFF. CDR3 nucleotides: TGCGCCAGCAGCTTGGAGGCCCCGGGGACTAGTTATTTTTATGAGCAGTTCTTC.

J is TRBJ1-6 and V is TRBV27, with a possible D match to TRBD1 (6 bases). V lost 4 bases and J lost 7, with 17 bases in between. The CDR3 is made up of 16 amino acids. The V gene's germline CDR1 is MNHEY and CDR2 SMNVEV (reference sequence). In DNA form, the CDR3 reads TGTGCCAGCAGTTCCCCCGGGGGGGCGATAAATTCACCCCTCCACTTT. Translating it yields CASSSPGGAINSPLHF.

This clone appeared once. The chain links TRBV5-6 to TRBJ2-7; 13 bases align to TRBD2. Losses at the gene ends were 4 bases for V and 4 bases for J; bases not matched to a gene: 11. CDR3 length equals 17 residues. Germline loops: CDR1 SGHDT, CDR2 YYEEEE. The CDR3 region has the DNA TGTGCCAGCAGCAAAATCAAAACGGGACTAGCGGGGTACGAGCAGTACTTC. Residues: CASSKIKTGLAGYEQYF.

This chain links TRBV27 with TRBJ2-3; D may match TRBD1 or TRBD2 (6 bases each). The V and J ends lost 3 bases and 2 bases respectively, with 24 bases between them. Germline CDR1 reads MNHEY; CDR2 reads SMNVEV (reference sequence). The CDR3 spans 19 residues. As DNA, the CDR3 is TGTGCCAGCAGTTTCCTCGCGGCGGTGGGGGGCTTGGCCACAGATACGCAGTATTTT. Translating gives CASSFLAAVGGLATDTQYF.

The chain uses TRBV19 and TRBJ1-1, with D hard to call. This CDR3 has 13 residues. The V end was cut by 2 bases, the J end by 6 bases, with 10 bases between. Per the germline V gene, CDR1 is LNHDA and CDR2 is SQIVND (reference sequence). CDR3 region: CASSITAGSEAFF. The CDR3 region has the DNA TGTGCCAGTAGTATAACGGCGGGATCTGAAGCTTTCTTT.

The V gene is TRBV4-3, the J gene TRBJ1-1; 7 bases agree with TRBD1. The junction had 10 bases not matched to a gene; V was cut back by 5 bases and J by 4 bases. The CDR3 is 15 residues long. CDR1 is LGHNA and CDR2 is YSLEER in the germline V gene. The CDR3: CASSYSDRGPTEAFF. In DNA form, the CDR3 reads TGCGCCAGCAGCTATTCCGATAGGGGGCCCACTGAAGCTTTCTTT.

The chain employs TRBV7-6 and TRBJ2-1; 8 bases line up with TRBD2. With 5 bases clipped from V and 0 bases from J, the junction kept 3 bases outside the gene matches. The CDR3 has 15 amino acids. CDR1 is SGHVS, CDR2 FNYEAQ, per germline. The CDR3 DNA follows: TGTGCCAGCAGCGTGAGCGGGAGCTCCTACAATGAGCAGTTCTTC. This gives the protein CASSVSGSSYNEQFF.

Regarding this clone: A much larger clone sits a single nucleotide away, making a read error possible. The sample contains more than one DNA sequence encoding this CDR3. CDR3 protein: CASSLGRNTEAFF. The CDR3 region has the DNA TGTGCCAGCAGCTTGGGGAGGAACACTGAAGCTTTCTTT. The chain carries TRBV7-6 and TRBJ1-1, with unresolved D. Looked up from germline, CDR1 is SGHVS and CDR2 is FNYEAQ. Trimming removed 3 bases at V and 1 base at J, with 6 bases between. This CDR3 region has 13 residues. The variable domain in full, with the rest retrieved from reference TRBV7-6 and TRBJ1-1, is GAGVSQSPRYKVTKRGQDVALRCDPISGHVSLYWYRQALGQGPEFLTYFNYEAQQDKSGLPNDRFSAERPEGSISTLTIQRTEQRDSAMYRCASSLGRNTEAFFGQGTRLTVV.

As concerns this clone: Other DNA sequences in the same sample also yield this CDR3. The chain couples TRBV5-5 to TRBJ2-7; 8 bases line up with TRBD1. Germline CDR1 is SGHKS and CDR2 is YYEKEE (reference sequence). V shed 0 bases, J shed 4 bases, and the junction held 3 bases outside the gene matches. This CDR3 is 14 amino acids long. In DNA form, the CDR3 reads TGTGCCAGCAGCTTGGGGGGGACAGGATACGAGCAGTACTTC. It codes for CASSLGGTGYEQYF.

CDR3 sequence reads: CASSPPLDRASQYF. In nucleotides, the CDR3 is TGTGCCAGCAGCCCCCCTCTGGACAGGGCTTCGCAGTACTTC. This sequence joins TRBV7-9 and TRBJ2-7; 8 bases map to TRBD1. Germline V gene lookup returns CDR1 SEHNR and CDR2 FQNEAQ (reference sequence). The V segment lost 5 bases and the J segment 9 bases; nucleotides outside the gene matches: 12. CDR3 length: 14 amino acids.

The genes are TRBV7-9 and TRBJ2-7; 11 nucleotides line up with TRBD2. V was clipped by 5 bases and J by 0 bases; unmatched bases: 6. Germline V gene data show CDR1 as SEHNR and CDR2 as FQNEAQ (reference sequence). This CDR3 has 16 residues. DNA of the CDR3: TGTGCCAGCAGCGAAACTAGCGGGAGTCTCTCCTACGAGCAGTACTTC. Translated: CASSETSGSLSYEQYF.

The rearrangement links TRBV9 to TRBJ2-3; TRBD2 agrees at 10 bases. V shed 0 bases, J shed 4 bases, and the junction held 5 bases outside the gene matches. Germline-derived CDR1 and CDR2 are SGDLS and YYNGEE. The CDR3 spans 16 residues. For the CDR3, the DNA is TGTGCCAGCAGCGTAGACCTAGCGGGAGTGTCAGATACGCAGTATTTT. This sequence encodes CASSVDLAGVSDTQYF. The whole variable domain, remainder taken from reference TRBV9 and TRBJ2-3, is DSGVTQTPKHLITATGQRVTLRCSPRSGDLSVYWYQQSLDQGLQFLIQYYNGEERAKGNILERFSAQQFPDLHSELNLSSLELGDSALYFCASSVDLAGVSDTQYFGPGTRLTVL.

The chain joins TRBV9 to TRBJ2-4; TRBD1 agrees at 7 bases. Germline V gives CDR1 SGDLS, CDR2 YYNGEE. V lost 0 bases, J lost 2 bases, and 5 bases stayed unmatched. The CDR3 is 16 amino acids. This CDR3 reads CASSVEAGGTKNIQYF. In DNA, the CDR3 is TGTGCCAGCAGCGTAGAGGCAGGGGGTACCAAAAACATTCAGTACTTC.

This sequence joins TRBV10-1 and TRBJ2-2; TRBD2 might be the D (6 bases). Germline V gene sequence: CDR1 WNHNN, CDR2 SYGVQD (reference sequence). Trimming stripped 6 bases from V and 7 bases from J, with 21 bases between. This CDR3 spans 16 amino acids. Here the CDR3 reads CASSPIETGGDGELFF. In nucleotides, the CDR3 is TGCGCCAGCAGCCCTATTGAAACCGGAGGGGACGGGGAGCTGTTTTTT.

The V and J genes are TRBV6-5 and TRBJ2-5; maybe TRBD1 (5 bases). Per germline, CDR1 MNHEY and CDR2 SVGAGI. This CDR3 has 13 amino acids. Trimming cost V 3 bases and J 5 bases, with 10 bases left between them. The CDR3 DNA follows: TGTGCCAGCAGTTATGCAGGGCGGGAGACCCAGTACTTC. This sequence encodes CASSYAGRETQYF.

The chain joins TRBV15 to TRBJ1-2; 9 nucleotides agree with TRBD1. Trimming at V came to 3 bases and at J to 4 bases, leaving 9 bases not matched to a gene. Germline V CDR1 and CDR2: LNHNV, YYDKDF (reference sequence). CDR3 size: 16 residues. The chain's CDR3 is CATSRDRGELFYGYTF. The CDR3 nucleotides are TGTGCCACCAGCAGGGACAGGGGAGAACTATTCTATGGCTACACCTTC.

The chain is built from TRBV7-9 and TRBJ2-7; TRBD1 matches 7 bases. Germline CDR1 reads SEHNR; CDR2 reads FQNEAQ (reference sequence). The junction had 4 bases not matched to a gene; V was cut back by 1 base and J by 1 base. CDR3 length: 15 amino acids. CDR3: CASSLVPTGSYEQYF. The CDR3 nucleotides read TGTGCCAGCAGCTTAGTACCGACAGGGTCCTACGAGCAGTACTTC.

This sequence joins TRBV28 and TRBJ1-2; possible D gene TRBD1, 5 bases. Trimming left V 4 bases short and J 9 bases short, with 21 bases between. This CDR3 contains 15 residues. The germline gives CDR1 MDHEN, CDR2 SYDVKM. This CDR3 reads CASSSTGRGGFSYTF. DNA of the CDR3: TGTGCCAGCAGTTCTACCGGGAGGGGAGGCTTTAGCTACACCTTC.

This chain joins TRBV28 and TRBJ1-1, with D uncertain. The V end was cut by 3 bases, the J end by 4 bases, with 15 bases between. This CDR3 contains 15 residues. Looked up from germline, CDR1 is MDHEN and CDR2 is SYDVKM. The CDR3 is CASSFSGRASTEAFF. The CDR3 coding sequence is TGTGCCAGCAGTTTTAGTGGGAGGGCGAGCACTGAAGCTTTCTTT.

The rearrangement links TRBV5-1 to TRBJ1-1; D not certain. CDR1 and CDR2 from the germline V gene are SGHRS and YFSETQ. CDR3 length equals 13 residues. V gave up 4 bases and J gave up 4 bases, with 11 bases separating them. CDR3 in DNA: TGCGCCAGCAGCGAATCCGGGTTCACTGAAGCTTTCTTT. Protein: CASSESGFTEAFF.

The chain joins TRBV19 to TRBJ2-7; D remains unclear. The CDR3 runs 13 residues. CDR1 is LNHDA and CDR2 is SQIVND in the germline V gene (reference sequence). The V and J ends lost 1 base and 6 bases respectively, with 10 bases between them. The CDR3 is CASSIGGEREQYF. CDR3 nucleotide sequence: TGTGCCAGTAGTATAGGTGGGGAACGCGAGCAGTACTTC. Looking up the rest from reference TRBV19 and TRBJ2-7 gives the full variable domain: DGGITQSPKYLFRKEGQNVTLSCEQNLNHDAMYWYRQDPGQGLRLIYYSQIVNDFQKGDIAEGYSVSREKKESFPLTVTSAQKNPTAFYLCASSIGGEREQYFGPGTRLTVT.

The chain links TRBV28 to TRBJ2-7, with D possibly matching TRBD2 (6 bases). This CDR3 region has 11 residues. Per germline, CDR1 MDHEN and CDR2 SYDVKM. Trimming removed 10 bases from V and 6 bases from J, with 13 bases in between. CDR3 DNA: TGTGCCACTCACGGAGGGGTCGAGCAGTACTTC. Residues: CATHGGVEQYF.

The chain joins TRBV28 to TRBJ1-5, with 9 bases that match TRBD1. Germline CDR1 and CDR2: MDHEN and SYDVKM. The CDR3 runs 16 residues. V shed 7 bases, J shed 6 bases, and the junction held 13 bases outside the gene matches. The CDR3, as DNA: TGTGCCAGCACTATGACAGGGGGGTGGGGTTCTCAGCCCCAGCATTTT. This gives the protein CASTMTGGWGSQPQHF.

The gene calls are TRBV10-2 and TRBJ2-7, with D possibly matching TRBD2 (5 bases). V gave up 4 bases and J gave up 0 bases, with 10 bases separating them. Germline assignment: CDR1 WSHSY and CDR2 SAAADI. This CDR3 comprises 14 residues. The CDR3 DNA reads as TGCGCCAGCAGTGTGTTCGGGATCTCCTACGAGCAGTACTTC. It codes for CASSVFGISYEQYF.

The chain employs TRBV13 and TRBJ2-5; D uncertain. CDR3 length: 12 amino acids. Trimming shortened V by 6 bases and J by 5 bases, and 10 bases separated the two germline ends. Germline V gives CDR1 PRHDT, CDR2 FYEKMQ (reference sequence). Written as DNA, the CDR3 is TGTGCCAGCAGTTCCAATGCGGAGACCCAGTACTTC. Protein sequence: CASSSNAETQYF.

Details on this clone: This sample includes further DNA sequences coding for the same CDR3. The chain combines TRBV27 with TRBJ1-5; D is ambiguous. The germline V and J ends were trimmed by 6 bases and 0 bases, with 15 bases remaining between them. The CDR3 has 16 amino acids. Germline V lookup: CDR1 MNHEY, CDR2 SMNVEV (reference sequence). The CDR3 spells CASSPSAGHSNQPQHF. The DNA of the CDR3 is TGTGCCAGCAGCCCCTCGGCAGGTCATAGCAATCAGCCCCAGCATTTT.

The chain is built from TRBV7-9 and TRBJ2-5; TRBD1 aligns across 8 bases. Germline V gives CDR1 SEHNR, CDR2 FQNEAQ (reference sequence). The CDR3 is 13 residues long. Trimming took 5 bases from V and 7 from J; bases not matched to a gene: 6. CDR3: CASSQDRDRTQYF. The CDR3 bases are TGTGCCAGCAGCCAGGACAGGGACAGGACCCAGTACTTC.